Here is one TCR beta chain with its context. Its recognized antigen is unknown. It has no much larger one-base neighbor in the sample; base qualities were not kept. Trimming at the junction amounts to 1 base on V and 10 bases on J, and the germline ends lie 10 bases apart. Including the terminal cysteine and phenylalanine, the CDR3 comprises 11 residues. The read is trimmed to its CDR3 DNA, 33 bases read in frame from base 1. CDR1 and CDR2, per the germline V gene, are SQVTM and ANQGSEA. The data were obtained in a study of OX40 agonist ivuxolimab in advanced cancers. Turning to the overall study: The costimulatory receptor OX40 (CD134) was targeted by ivuxolimab, a fully human IgG2 agonistic monoclonal antibody. Intravenous ivuxolimab was administered to patients every 2 weeks at six dose levels: 0.01, 0.1, 0.3, 1.5, 3 and 10 mg/kg. Of the 50 or so patients in dose escalation, 19 had hepatocellular carcinoma, some 15 had melanoma, 9 had renal cell carcinoma and 9 had head and neck cancer. In the dose-escalation cohort, approximately 82% of patients were male, and the mean age was around 65 years with a range of 23 to 79. Prior anti-PD-1, anti-PD-L1 or anti-CTLA-4 therapy was permitted, and checkpoint inhibitors had been received by around 39% of dose-escalation patients. Three dose-escalation patients achieved partial responses, one with hepatocellular carcinoma and two with cutaneous melanoma. Peripheral TCRbeta sequencing was intended to test whether TCR sequence diversity was altered and clonal T-cell expansion was caused by ivuxolimab. The paper describes the monotherapy dose-escalation part (N of about 55 patients) of the phase I trial of ivuxolimab. The paper as a whole reports these results and caveats: On average, CD8+ T cells showed more expanded clones than CD4+ T cells after ivuxolimab. Low levels of normalized T-cell clonal expansion were also seen in some patients who did not respond. The antigen specificity of the clonally expanded peripheral T cells was not determined. At doses of 0.1 to 3.0 mg/kg, clonal expansion of both CD4+ and CD8+ T cells in blood was seen between baseline and week 6. In the 0.1-3.0 mg/kg groups, partial responders were among the patients with the lowest normalized peripheral clonal expansion, particularly in CD8+ T cells.

Patients with autoimmune disease history or receiving systemic immunosuppression were excluded from the trial. Peripheral blood for TCR sequencing was collected from all dose cohorts at baseline, on cycle 4 day 1, and on cycle 7 day 1. The samples were drawn from a first-in-human, open-label, multicenter phase I dose-escalation trial of ivuxolimab. The trial enrolled adults with locally advanced or metastatic head and neck squamous cell, hepatocellular, melanoma or renal cell carcinoma. Before TCR sequencing, CD4+ and CD8+ T cells were separately sorted from peripheral blood. To sequence the TCRbeta CDR3 region, genomic DNA was isolated from the sorted cells. TCRbeta CDR3 regions were sequenced using the immunoSEQ Assay. The source is immuneACCESS, and TCRdb retained only in-frame sequences with V and J called. Part of the clones is not carried over; for the studies checked, unresolved V genes explain less than half of this, and the remainder is unexplained. This sample holds around 70,000 clones; over 75% were observed only once. The ten largest clones capture 6.9% of the sample.

Here the chain combines TRBV29-1 and TRBJ1-1; the D gene is possibly TRBD1, with 5 bases matching. This receptor was identified in an adult with an advanced solid tumor such as melanoma, head and neck, liver or kidney cancer. This specimen was CD4+ or CD8+ T cells sorted from blood, taken in a trial of the OX40 agonist ivuxolimab. DNA sequence: TGCAGCGTTGAAGGGGGGGGTGCAGCTTTCTTT. The translation is CSVEGGGAAFF.